The TCR beta chain described here comes from a study of T-cell reconstitution after alpha-beta-depleted transplantation in children. General observations from the study: The study reportedly traced alpha-beta T cells about two months after transplant to several hundred expanded graft clones.

Unique molecular identifiers tagged the TCRbeta library. Each CDR3 protein gets one entry after TCRdb re-called the PCR reads with MiXCR. Of about 29,000 distinct CDR3 sequences in the sample, roughly 6% were seen once. This clonotype appeared many times. Its antigen is unknown. The sample was PBMCs, mostly from graft donor cells, taken 180 days after TCRalphabeta/CD19-depleted stem cell transplant. The receptor comes from a male patient younger than 18 who had a stem cell transplant for acute myeloid leukemia, so the T cells may come from the graft donor.

CDR3 nucleotides: TGCGCCAGCAGCGCAGCTCTTTGGACAGAATGGATGAACACTGAAGCTTTCTTT. Protein sequence: CASSAALWTEWMNTEAFF. The V gene is TRBV5-1, the J gene TRBJ1-1, with D perhaps matching TRBD1 (6 bases). The CDR3 totals 18 residues. V was trimmed by 4 bases and J by 0 bases, leaving 22 bases between them. Germline values: CDR1 SGHRS, CDR2 YFSETQ.